Below are 26 T cell receptor beta chains sequenced from a single sample in a study of cytomegalovirus exposure and HLA in healthy donors. The PCR made use of 60 Vbeta and 13 Jbeta primers. TCRdb's table, derived via immunoSEQ multiplex PCR, lists solely in-frame clones and lacks some. This sample has fewer than 150,000 clones, with about 69% found just once. The sequenced sample was PBMCs. These TCRs come from a man aged 30-40 years in good health and CMV-seronegative.

The V and J genes are TRBV28 and TRBJ1-2, with a possible D match to TRBD1 (6 bases). The V gene's germline CDR1 is MDHEN and CDR2 SYDVKM. The CDR3 has 14 residues. V was shortened by 6 bases and J by 7 bases, with 18 bases between the two germline ends. This CDR3 reads CASSYSGARGGYTF. The CDR3 bases are TGTGCCAGCAGCTACTCAGGGGCGAGGGGTGGCTACACCTTC.

This clone has a handful of counts. The CDR3 spells CASRTGVTEAFF. DNA for the CDR3: TGTGCCAGCAGGACAGGAGTCACTGAAGCTTTCTTT. V is TRBV6-6 and J is TRBJ1-1; possible D gene TRBD1, 6 bases. The ends were cut back, 6 bases at V and 4 bases at J, with 9 bases in the middle. The CDR3 has 12 residues. CDR1 MNHNY and CDR2 SVGAGI come from the germline V gene (reference sequence).

The V gene is TRBV25-1, the J gene TRBJ1-4; maybe TRBD1 (5 bases). From germline, CDR1 is MGHDK and CDR2 SYGVNS. The ends were cut back, 3 bases at V and 8 bases at J, with 19 bases in the middle. The CDR3 covers 16 residues. CDR3 region: CASSEATGHVREKLFF. CDR3 DNA sequence: TGTGCCAGCAGTGAGGCTACCGGACACGTGCGGGAAAAACTGTTTTTT.

The V call is TRBV28, the J call TRBJ1-6, with unresolved D. V was shortened by 3 bases and J by 5 bases, with 8 bases between the two germline ends. CDR3 length: 14 amino acids. CDR1 and CDR2 (germline): MDHEN, SYDVKM. CDR3 in amino acids: CASSFPRDNSPLHF. The CDR3 DNA reads TGTGCCAGCAGTTTCCCGAGGGATAATTCACCCCTCCACTTT.

CDR3 residues: CASSLDGSGGYTF. The CDR3, as DNA: TGCGCCAGCAGCTTGGATGGCTCGGGGGGCTACACCTTC. V is TRBV5-1 and J is TRBJ1-2; D gene unclear. This CDR3 has 13 residues. Per germline, CDR1 SGHRS and CDR2 YFSETQ. Trimming took 0 bases from V and 8 from J, leaving 11 bases between them.

This chain joins TRBV11-2 and TRBJ2-7; 8 bases map to TRBD2. Germline V gene sequence: CDR1 SGHAT, CDR2 FQNNGV. This CDR3 has 15 amino acids. V shed 1 base, J shed 2 bases, and the junction held 4 bases outside the gene matches. The CDR3: CASSLASGRTYEQYF. The DNA of the CDR3 is TGTGCCAGCAGCTTAGCTAGCGGGCGAACCTACGAGCAGTACTTC.

The count of this clone is one. This chain uses TRBV2 with TRBJ2-7, with D perhaps matching TRBD2 (6 bases). The CDR3 is made up of 14 amino acids. Between the trimmed V and J ends, which lost 10 bases and 4 bases, there was a span of 20 bases. Germline CDR1 reads SNHLY; CDR2 reads FYNNEI. The CDR3 nucleotides read TGTGCCACTTCGGCGGGGCGGATCCAGTACGAGCAGTACTTC. It translates to CATSAGRIQYEQYF.

The count of this clone is one. CDR3 bases: TGCAGCGTTGAAACCCAGGGTTCCTATGGCTACACCTTC. Protein: CSVETQGSYGYTF. The V call is TRBV29-1, the J call TRBJ1-2; TRBD1 is a possible D gene (5 bases). Looked up from germline, CDR1 is SQVTM and CDR2 is ANQGSEA. This CDR3 region has 13 residues. V gave up 2 bases and J gave up 4 bases, with 11 bases separating them.

The chain carries TRBV6-5 and TRBJ1-3; the match to TRBD1 covers 8 bases. Germline V lookup: CDR1 MNHEY, CDR2 SVGAGI. Trimming at V came to 6 bases and at J to 2 bases, leaving 3 bases not matched to a gene. The CDR3 runs 14 residues. CDR3 residues: CASRKDRAGNTIYF. CDR3 sequence (DNA): TGTGCCAGCAGGAAGGACAGGGCTGGAAACACCATATATTTT.

A single count supports this clone. The chain couples TRBV30 to TRBJ1-1, with a tentative D call TRBD1 (6 bases). CDR1 and CDR2 from the germline V gene are GTSNPN and SVGIG (reference sequence). V lost 4 bases to trimming and J lost 4 bases, with 19 bases between them. CDR3 length: 15 amino acids. The CDR3 sequence is CAWIGGGGRGTEAFF. DNA of the CDR3: TGTGCCTGGATAGGGGGGGGCGGGCGAGGCACTGAAGCTTTCTTT.

The count of this clone is one. V gene TRBV4-3 combines with J gene TRBJ2-1; 7 bases line up with TRBD2. Germline V gene data show CDR1 as LGHNA and CDR2 as YSLEER. This CDR3 comprises 16 residues. The V segment lost 3 bases and the J segment 8 bases; nucleotides outside the gene matches: 13. CDR3 bases: TGCGCCAGCAGCCAGATGCTTGGGGGGGGGTTGTATGAGCAGTTCTTC. It specifies CASSQMLGGGLYEQFF.

This chain uses TRBV2 with TRBJ1-1; D unresolved. The V and J ends lost 5 bases and 4 bases respectively, with 14 bases between them. The CDR3 is 14 amino acids. Germline loops: CDR1 SNHLY, CDR2 FYNNEI. As DNA, the CDR3 is TGTGCCAGCAGTACTCCCCTTGGCGGCACTGAAGCTTTCTTT. The encoded protein is CASSTPLGGTEAFF.

The chain recombines TRBV10-3 with TRBJ2-2; D may be TRBD2 (6 bases). The CDR3 runs to 15 residues. Trimming removed 6 bases from V and 6 bases from J, with 17 bases in between. CDR1 and CDR2 (germline): ENHRY, SYGVKD. CDR3 sequence: CAISERTSSPGELFF. The CDR3 coding sequence is TGTGCCATCAGCGAGAGAACTAGCTCCCCCGGGGAGCTGTTTTTT.

The rearrangement uses TRBV7-9 and TRBJ1-6, with D possibly being TRBD1 (6 bases). Germline V gives CDR1 SEHNR, CDR2 FQNEAQ (reference sequence). Trimming pared 6 bases from V and 5 bases from J, leaving 14 bases between. This CDR3 has 15 amino acids. In DNA form, the CDR3 reads TGTGCCAGCAGGAAATGGACAGAGAATAATTCACCCCTCCACTTT. The encoded protein is CASRKWTENNSPLHF.

This chain connects TRBV9 to TRBJ2-3; D is undetermined. The CDR3 length is 14 residues. V lost 2 bases and J 4 bases, leaving 11 bases between the germline ends. The germline V gene encodes CDR1 SGDLS and CDR2 YYNGEE. The CDR3 coding sequence is TGTGCCAGCAGCGTGAGTCTAGAGGCAGATACGCAGTATTTT. Its translation is CASSVSLEADTQYF. Full variable domain (remainder filled in from reference TRBV9 and TRBJ2-3): DSGVTQTPKHLITATGQRVTLRCSPRSGDLSVYWYQQSLDQGLQFLIQYYNGEERAKGNILERFSAQQFPDLHSELNLSSLELGDSALYFCASSVSLEADTQYFGPGTRLTVL.

The chain is built from TRBV5-1 and TRBJ2-3, with 11 bases fitting TRBD2. The CDR3 is 16 residues long. J gave up 2 bases and V 4 bases, and 6 bases lay outside the gene matches. In germline, CDR1 is SGHRS, CDR2 YFSETQ. CDR3 in amino acids: CASSPGLAGSTDTQYF. The DNA of the CDR3 is TGCGCCAGCAGCCCCGGACTAGCGGGTTCCACAGATACGCAGTATTTT.

J is TRBJ1-1 and V is TRBV27; no clear D gene. Germline V CDR1 and CDR2: MNHEY, SMNVEV (reference sequence). The CDR3 is 16 residues long. With 3 bases removed from V and 4 bases from J, the gap between germline ends came to 18 bases. Here the CDR3 reads CASSFKRVIRPTEAFF. The CDR3 DNA is TGTGCCAGCAGTTTCAAGAGAGTTATACGTCCCACTGAAGCTTTCTTT.

The CDR3 nucleotides are TGTGCCAGCAGCTTAGATACAGGGACCTATGGCTACACCTTC. Protein product: CASSLDTGTYGYTF. J is TRBJ1-2 and V is TRBV7-2; D is perhaps TRBD1 (6 bases). This CDR3 has 14 residues. Trimming removed 1 base from V and 4 bases from J, with 10 bases in between. Germline V lookup: CDR1 SGHTA, CDR2 FQGNSA.

This rearrangement joins TRBV5-1 to TRBJ2-2; 7 bases are a match to TRBD1. The junction had 5 bases not matched to a gene; V was cut back by 4 bases and J by 2 bases. Germline V gives CDR1 SGHRS, CDR2 YFSETQ. This CDR3 comprises 15 residues. CDR3 in DNA: TGCGCCAGCAGCCAGGGACAGTCCAACACCGGGGAGCTGTTTTTT. Translation gives CASSQGQSNTGELFF.

The chain is built from TRBV7-9 and TRBJ1-3; TRBD1 might be the D (5 bases). CDR3 length: 14 amino acids. CDR1 and CDR2 from the germline V gene are SEHNR and FQNEAQ (reference sequence). The ends were cut back, 6 bases at V and 2 bases at J, with 11 bases in the middle. Written as DNA, the CDR3 is TGTGCCAGCAGAGCGGGGGTGGCTGGAAACACCATATATTTT. It yields the protein CASRAGVAGNTIYF.

V usage is TRBV4-1 and J usage is TRBJ2-2; TRBD1 matches 7 bases. CDR1 MGHRA and CDR2 YSYEKL come from the germline V gene. This CDR3 is 16 amino acids long. With 5 bases clipped from V and 6 bases from J, the junction kept 12 bases outside the gene matches. This CDR3 reads CASSSRGPNWAGELFF. The CDR3 bases are TGCGCCAGCAGCTCGAGGGGGCCAAATTGGGCCGGGGAGCTGTTTTTT.

The chain recombines TRBV28 with TRBJ1-1; 11 positions agree with TRBD1. CDR1 and CDR2 (germline): MDHEN, SYDVKM. The CDR3 covers 14 residues. V dropped 3 bases and J dropped 4; count of bases not matched to a gene: 1. The CDR3 loop reads CASSFGTGGTEAFF. The CDR3 DNA reads TGTGCCAGCAGTTTCGGGACAGGGGGCACTGAAGCTTTCTTT.

The chain carries TRBV27 and TRBJ1-1; 7 bases map to TRBD1. The CDR3 runs to 15 residues. V lost 2 bases, J lost 6 bases, and 9 bases stayed unmatched. Germline V lookup: CDR1 MNHEY, CDR2 SMNVEV (reference sequence). The CDR3, as DNA: TGTGCCAGCAGTTTACTGGCAGGGGGTAGGGCTGAAGCTTTCTTT. This gives the protein CASSLLAGGRAEAFF.

The rearrangement joins TRBV27 to TRBJ2-2, with TRBD1 as a possible D gene (5 bases). Germline lookup yields CDR1 MNHEY and CDR2 SMNVEV (reference sequence). The V and J ends lost 5 bases and 3 bases respectively, with 16 bases between them. CDR3 length: 16 amino acids. The CDR3, as DNA: TGTGCCAGCAGTCCAGGGCCCTCCTGGGACACCGGGGAGCTGTTTTTT. Amino acid sequence: CASSPGPSWDTGELFF.

This clone showed up just a few times. V is TRBV6-6 and J is TRBJ2-3; possibly TRBD1 for D (6 bases). Looked up from germline, CDR1 is MNHNY and CDR2 is SVGAGI (reference sequence). The CDR3 extends over 14 amino acids. Trimming shortened V by 6 bases and J by 4 bases, and 14 bases separated the two germline ends. CDR3 protein: CASRTGPIPDTQYF. In DNA form, the CDR3 reads TGTGCCAGCAGGACAGGACCCATCCCAGATACGCAGTATTTT.

This chain links TRBV28 with TRBJ2-7; 9 bases agree with TRBD2. The germline V gene encodes CDR1 MDHEN and CDR2 SYDVKM. With V trimmed by 7 bases and J by 0 bases, 10 bases remained unmatched. This CDR3 comprises 16 residues. The CDR3 DNA follows: TGTGCCAGCATAGCAGCAGCGGGGGGTACCTCCTACGAGCAGTACTTC. Residues: CASIAAAGGTSYEQYF.